This is a list of T cell receptor beta chains from one sample in a study of PD-1 blockade in classical Hodgkin lymphoma. TCRdb's copy holds only in-frame clones and misses some; the assay was immunoSEQ multiplex PCR. The sample lists about 45,000 clones, approximately 70% occurring once. Source: peripheral blood mononuclear cells (PBMCs), taken before the second cycle of nivolumab. Every receptor here comes from a human donor with classical Hodgkin lymphoma. Each CDR3 is given with its conserved first and last residue. The D gene is left open where the match is weak. A row's size may be missing; if present it is once, few, many or a size class.

V,J,D,length,size,DNA,CDR3
TRBV11-2,TRBJ1-6,.,15,.,TGTGCCAGCAGCCGAACCGACAGCAATAATTCACCCCTCCACTTT,CASSRTDSNNSPLHF
TRBV30,TRBJ1-2,TRBD1,12,.,TGTGCCTGGAGTCCAGGGGGCGATGGCTACACCTTC,CAWSPGGDGYTF
TRBV15,TRBJ2-7,TRBD1,15,.,TGTGCCACCAGCAGAAGGTCGACAGGGAAGAACGAGCAGTACTTC,CATSRRSTGKNEQYF
TRBV27,TRBJ2-1,.,16,.,TGTGCCAGCAGCGGAGCGGTGAGGAGCTCCTACAATGAGCAGTTCTTC,CASSGAVRSSYNEQFF
TRBV7-9,TRBJ2-7,TRBD1,16,.,TGTGCCAGCAGCTTTAGTAGAACAGGGGGTGACTACGAGCAGTACTTC,CASSFSRTGGDYEQYF
TRBV9,TRBJ1-6,.,16,.,TGTGCCAGCAGTCACCCTGGGAGCTCCTATAATTCACCCCTCCACTTT,CASSHPGSSYNSPLHF
TRBV11-2,TRBJ1-1,.,15,few,TGTGCCAGCAGCCAGAGGTTAGGCCCTAACACTGAAGCTTTCTTT,CASSQRLGPNTEAFF
TRBV6-4,TRBJ1-1,.,13,.,TGTGCCAGCAGGGTACGAAGGGAGGCTGAAGCTTTCTTT,CASRVRREAEAFF
TRBV29-1,TRBJ2-3,TRBD2,14,.,TGCAGCGTGATAGCGGGCCTTGTCACAGATACGCAGTATTTT,CSVIAGLVTDTQYF
TRBV6-1,TRBJ1-2,.,13,.,TGTGCCAGCAGTGTTGGGGGCGACTATGGCTACACCTTC,CASSVGGDYGYTF
TRBV9,TRBJ2-7,.,15,few,TGTGCCAGCAGCCCATCAAACGGGAGAATCTACGAGCAGTACTTC,CASSPSNGRIYEQYF
TRBV29-1,TRBJ2-7,.,13,.,TGCAGCGTTGAACAGGGGTTATTAGACGAGCAGTACTTC,CSVEQGLLDEQYF
TRBV7-9,TRBJ2-5,.,17,.,TGTGCCAGCACCCCCCCGAGCGGCAGCAACCGGGGAAAGACCCAGTACTTC,CASTPPSGSNRGKTQYF
TRBV5-1,TRBJ2-1,TRBD2,16,.,TGCGCCAGCAGCTTCCGACTAGCGGGGGGTTACAATGAGCAGTTCTTC,CASSFRLAGGYNEQFF
TRBV10-3,TRBJ1-1,.,14,few,TGTGCCATCAGTCTGGACACTGTGAACACTGAAGCTTTCTTT,CAISLDTVNTEAFF
TRBV5-6,TRBJ1-3,TRBD1,16,.,TGTGCCAGCAGCTTGCGGGACAGGGGAGCTGGAAACACCATATATTTT,CASSLRDRGAGNTIYF
TRBV2,TRBJ2-7,TRBD2,17,.,TGTGCCAGCAGTTTGCCCCGCACTAGCGGGGGGGCCAGGGAGCAGTACTTC,CASSLPRTSGGAREQYF
TRBV9,TRBJ1-2,TRBD1,12,.,TGTGCCAGCAGCGTAGTAAGACAGGGAGACACCTTC,CASSVVRQGDTF
TRBV5-1,TRBJ2-7,.,13,.,TGCGCCAGCAGCTTGGAGGGAAGGTACGAGCAGTACTTC,CASSLEGRYEQYF
TRBV10-3,TRBJ1-5,.,13,.,TGTGCCATCAGTGGAGGAATCAATCAGCCCCAGCATTTT,CAISGGINQPQHF
TRBV9,TRBJ2-3,TRBD2,17,few,TGTGCCAGCAGCCTAGCGGGCGCGGGGGGGCCCGCAGATACGCAGTATTTT,CASSLAGAGGPADTQYF
TRBV7-7,TRBJ1-6,.,13,.,TGTGCCAGCAGTCTTACCGATAATTCACCCCTCCACTTT,CASSLTDNSPLHF
TRBV10-3,TRBJ1-2,.,13,.,TGTGCCATCAGTGGAGCTCCTAACTATGGCTACACCTTC,CAISGAPNYGYTF
TRBV9,TRBJ2-2,.,15,.,TGTGCCAGCAGCGAGTTCCAGGGTAGTGCCGGGGAGCTGTTTTTT,CASSEFQGSAGELFF
TRBV5-8,TRBJ1-5,TRBD1,17,.,TGTGCCAGCAGCTTTTACAGGGGGGAGAGGGTAGGTCAGCCCCAGCATTTT,CASSFYRGERVGQPQHF
TRBV28,TRBJ1-2,.,19,few,TGTGCCAGCAGTTCAGAGGGGGTCGGTGTGAGGGGCAGACATAAGGGCTACACCTTC,CASSSEGVGVRGRHKGYTF